This T cell receptor beta chain originates from a study of identical twins (TCRdb year 2016). Regarding the study in general: To test whether fetal clonotypes persist, this study deep-sequenced TCR alpha and beta repertoires from monozygotic twins, from unrelated adults of various ages, and from cord blood. Replicate twin experiments were performed at different times using different library preparation protocols to rule out contamination. Study-wide findings and limitations: Abundant cord blood beta clonotypes had fewer insertions, young adult naive repertoires showed a similar but weaker trend, and memory repertoires showed no such trend. Out-of-frame TCR alpha sequences shared between twins showed an excess of low generation-probability sequences compared with coincidental sharing between unrelated individuals. Recombination models systematically underestimated out-of-frame TCR alpha sharing in monozygotic twins but agreed with sharing between unrelated individuals. Zero-insertion analyses could be partly confounded by invariant T cells such as MAIT and iNKT, though diverse VJ usage argued against such confounding for most clonotypes. In beta out-of-frame sequences, excess twin sharing was weaker, because having fewer shared sequences lowered the signal-to-noise ratio. Because the same donors could not be followed over many years, conclusions were based on cross-sectional statistical analysis.

In regard to this clonotype: Its specific antigen is unknown. The record has no base qualities; no much larger clone is one base away.

Only healthy Caucasian donors were included. From V the trimming removes 0 bases and from J it removes 0 bases, while the gene matches leave 5 bases of the junction unaccounted for. From a lookup of the germline V gene (reference sequence), CDR1 and CDR2 are DFQATT and SNEGSKA. Its CDR3 holds 18 amino acids, cysteine through phenylalanine. The sequence is cut down to CDR3 DNA, 54 bases in frame from base 1. The library was generated by 5' RACE. The sample was run on an Illumina HiSeq 2000. A universal primer binding site was added through template switching, and the final cDNA carried a unique molecular identifier so that TCR cDNA molecules could be counted accurately. First-strand cDNA for TCR alpha and beta chains was synthesized from specific primers in the conserved constant-segment region. To control for contamination, each cDNA library was double barcoded with a SMART-Mk sample barcode plus Illumina barcodes. TruSeq adapter sequences and Illumina sample barcodes were added in two successive PCR steps. TCR alpha and beta cDNA libraries were sequenced on the Illumina HiSeq platform with custom primers. Processing in the source paper ran as follows. MiGEC was used to process raw reads and extract unique molecular identifiers, and MiXCR was used to find CDR3 positions. For each individual, recombination models were inferred using an EM algorithm with the repgenHMM and IGoR tools. The tcR package in R was used for shared clonotype analysis, with sharing normalized by the product of cloneset sizes. To study raw recombination free of thymic and clonal selection effects, out-of-frame nonproductive sequences were analyzed. In-frame beta chains were kept once TCRdb had trimmed the public reads at Q25 with fastp and called clones with MiXCR. One record per CDR3 amino acid sequence lists the most common genes and DNA. The V and J calls reflect TCRdb's pipeline rather than the authors' work. The sample contains 1.5 million to 2 million distinct CDR3 sequences, under 35% of them found a single time. Around 0.3% of the sample rests with the top ten.

This chain is built from TRBV20-1 and TRBJ2-3, and TRBD2 aligns with 14 junction nucleotides. The TCR originated in a newborn girl in good health. Sequenced: cord blood. In nucleotides, the sequence is TGCAGTGCTAGAGATCGACTAGCGGGGGGGGAGAGCACAGATACGCAGTATTTT. The translation is CSARDRLAGGESTDTQYF.